The 2 T cell receptor beta chains presented below share a single source sample, sequenced in a study of T cell changes during pregnancy in multiple sclerosis (dated by TCRdb to between 2017 and 2020). Libraries were made using the immunoSEQ multiplex PCR assay. TCRdb re-hosts the immuneACCESS table, in-frame sequences only. Its copies lack some clones; in the studies checked, an unresolved V gene accounts for under half of them, and the cause for the rest is not known. The sample contains over 55,000 clones, about 90% of them found a single time. Of the sample, around 2.3% falls within the top ten clones. The sequenced sample was peripheral blood, obtained in the first trimester of pregnancy. The origin of the receptors is a female donor with multiple sclerosis, enrolled in a pregnancy study.

This rearrangement joins TRBV10-3 to TRBJ2-7, with TRBD2 matching over 9 bases. The CDR3 runs 14 residues. After removal of 4 bases from V and 6 bases from J, the junction contained 7 bases not matched to a gene. The germline V gene encodes CDR1 ENHRY and CDR2 SYGVKD. CDR3 sequence (DNA): TGTGCCATCAGTGTCCCAGCGGGAGGCTCCGAGCAGTACTTC. As protein: CAISVPAGGSEQYF.

V is TRBV19 and J is TRBJ1-1; TRBD1 might be the D (6 bases). CDR1 is LNHDA and CDR2 is SQIVND in the germline V gene (reference sequence). The CDR3 has 13 residues. The ends were cut back, 4 bases at V and 4 bases at J, with 10 bases in the middle. The CDR3 sequence is CASSTGTITEAFF. The DNA for the CDR3 is TGTGCCAGTAGTACCGGGACAATCACTGAAGCTTTCTTT.